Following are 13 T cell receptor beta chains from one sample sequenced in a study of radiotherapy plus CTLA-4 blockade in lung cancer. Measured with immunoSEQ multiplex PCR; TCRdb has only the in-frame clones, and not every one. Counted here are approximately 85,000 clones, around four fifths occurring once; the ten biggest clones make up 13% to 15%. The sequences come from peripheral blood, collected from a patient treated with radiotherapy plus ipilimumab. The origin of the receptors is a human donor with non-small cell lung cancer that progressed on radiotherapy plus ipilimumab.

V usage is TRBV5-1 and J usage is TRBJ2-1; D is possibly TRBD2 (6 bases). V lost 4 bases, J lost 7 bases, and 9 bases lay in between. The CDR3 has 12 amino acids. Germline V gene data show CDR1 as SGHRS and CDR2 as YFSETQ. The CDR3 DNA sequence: TGCGCCAGCAGCGATAGCGGTAATGAGCAGTTCTTC. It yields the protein CASSDSGNEQFF.

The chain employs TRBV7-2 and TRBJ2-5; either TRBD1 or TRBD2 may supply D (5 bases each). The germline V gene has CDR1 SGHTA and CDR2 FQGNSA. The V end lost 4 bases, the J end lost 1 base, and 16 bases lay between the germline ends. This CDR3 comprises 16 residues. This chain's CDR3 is CASSSAGTVGQETQYF. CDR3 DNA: TGTGCCAGCAGCTCGGCCGGGACGGTGGGCCAAGAGACCCAGTACTTC.

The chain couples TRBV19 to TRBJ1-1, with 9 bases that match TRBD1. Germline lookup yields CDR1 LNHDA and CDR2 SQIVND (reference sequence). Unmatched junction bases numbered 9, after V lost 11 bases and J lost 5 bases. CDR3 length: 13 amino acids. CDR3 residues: CASPGTGSTEAFF. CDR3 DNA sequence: TGTGCCTCCCCCGGGACAGGGTCTACTGAAGCTTTCTTT.

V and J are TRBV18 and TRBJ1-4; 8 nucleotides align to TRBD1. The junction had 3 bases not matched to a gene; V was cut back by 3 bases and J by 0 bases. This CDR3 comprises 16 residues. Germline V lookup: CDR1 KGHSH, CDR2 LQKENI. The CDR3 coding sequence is TGTGCCAGCTCACCGTCGACAGGGGCAACTAATGAAAAACTGTTTTTT. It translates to CASSPSTGATNEKLFF.

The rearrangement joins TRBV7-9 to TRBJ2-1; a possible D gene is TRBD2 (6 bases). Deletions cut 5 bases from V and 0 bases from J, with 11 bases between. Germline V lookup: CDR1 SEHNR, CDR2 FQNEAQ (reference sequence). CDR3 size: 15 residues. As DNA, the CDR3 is TGTGCCAGCAGCAGGGCGGGAAGCTCCTACAATGAGCAGTTCTTC. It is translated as CASSRAGSSYNEQFF.

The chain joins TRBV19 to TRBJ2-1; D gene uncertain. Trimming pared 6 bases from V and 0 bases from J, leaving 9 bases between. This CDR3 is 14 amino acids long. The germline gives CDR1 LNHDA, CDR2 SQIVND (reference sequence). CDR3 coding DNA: TGTGCCAGTAGATCGGCCAGCTCCTACAATGAGCAGTTCTTC. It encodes CASRSASSYNEQFF.

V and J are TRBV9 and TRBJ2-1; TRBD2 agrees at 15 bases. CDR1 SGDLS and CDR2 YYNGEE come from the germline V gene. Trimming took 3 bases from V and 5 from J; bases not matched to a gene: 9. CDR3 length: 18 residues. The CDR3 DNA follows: TGTGCCAGCAGCGAAGGGACTAGCGGGAGGCAGGGGAACAATGAGCAGTTCTTC. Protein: CASSEGTSGRQGNNEQFF.

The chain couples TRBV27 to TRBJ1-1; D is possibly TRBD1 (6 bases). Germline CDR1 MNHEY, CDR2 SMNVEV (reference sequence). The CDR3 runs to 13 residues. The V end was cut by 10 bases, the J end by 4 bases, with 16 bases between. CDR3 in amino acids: CATLRGGGTEAFF. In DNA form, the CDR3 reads TGTGCCACCCTACGGGGAGGGGGCACTGAAGCTTTCTTT.

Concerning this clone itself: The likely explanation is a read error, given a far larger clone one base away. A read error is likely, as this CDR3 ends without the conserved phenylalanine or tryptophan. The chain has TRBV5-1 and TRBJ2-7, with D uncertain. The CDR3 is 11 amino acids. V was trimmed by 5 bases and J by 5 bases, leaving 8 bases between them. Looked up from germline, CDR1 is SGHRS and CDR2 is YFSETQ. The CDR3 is CASSNRNEQYS. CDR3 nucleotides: TGCGCCAGCAGTAACAGAAACGAGCAGTACTCC.

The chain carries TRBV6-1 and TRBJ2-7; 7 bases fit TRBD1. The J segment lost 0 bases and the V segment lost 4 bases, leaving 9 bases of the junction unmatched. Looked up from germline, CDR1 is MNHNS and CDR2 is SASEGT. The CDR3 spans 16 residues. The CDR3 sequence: CASSGTPGQSSYEQYF. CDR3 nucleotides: TGTGCCAGCAGTGGAACTCCGGGACAGAGCTCCTACGAGCAGTACTTC.

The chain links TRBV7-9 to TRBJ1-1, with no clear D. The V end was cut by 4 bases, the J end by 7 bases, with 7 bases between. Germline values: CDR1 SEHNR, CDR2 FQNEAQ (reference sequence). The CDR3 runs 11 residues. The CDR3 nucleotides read TGTGCCAGCAGCTCTAGTCTTGAAGCTTTCTTT. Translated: CASSSSLEAFF.

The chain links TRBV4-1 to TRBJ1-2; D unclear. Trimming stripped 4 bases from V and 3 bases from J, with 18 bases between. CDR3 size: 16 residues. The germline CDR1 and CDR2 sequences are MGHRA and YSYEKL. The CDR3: CASSPPRGMYYYGYTF. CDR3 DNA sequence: TGCGCCAGCAGCCCCCCCCGGGGTATGTATTACTATGGCTACACCTTC.

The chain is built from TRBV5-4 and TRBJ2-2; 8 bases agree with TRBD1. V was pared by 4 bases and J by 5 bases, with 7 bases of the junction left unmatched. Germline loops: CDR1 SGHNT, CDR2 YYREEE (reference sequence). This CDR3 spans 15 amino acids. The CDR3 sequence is CASSPGGLGTGELFF. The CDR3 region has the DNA TGTGCCAGCAGCCCAGGGGGCTTGGGTACCGGGGAGCTGTTTTTT.